This record concerns one T cell receptor (beta chain) sequence. Its antigen is currently unknown. CDR1 and CDR2 from the germline V gene are WNHNN and SYGVQD (reference sequence). Trimming removed 3 bases at V and 5 bases at J, with 8 bases between. This CDR3 has 12 residues. This specimen belongs to a study of shared clonotypes between healthy human individuals. Findings and limits, study-wide: The four-donor shared clonotypes exceeded non-shared clonotypes in generation probability, with non-shared ones scoring lower.

This table comes from immunoSEQ multiplex PCR, and its TCRdb copy is limited to in-frame clones, with some not included. Among fewer than 200,000 clones listed, 90% to 95% were seen once. This clonotype was obtained from a woman in her twenties or thirties in good health. The J gene is TRBJ2-7, the V gene TRBV10-1; D gene unclear. The sequencing input was naive CD4+ T cells sorted from blood. Described subset: CD45RA+ positively selected. The CDR3 reads CASSDVQNEQYF. Here the CDR3 DNA reads TGCGCCAGCAGTGATGTGCAGAACGAGCAGTACTTC.